Included here is one T cell receptor (beta chain) sequence, with context. The target antigen is unknown. One end of the junction is discordant with germline, which a read error may explain. The entry originates in a study of identical twins. Study-wide points: Zero-insertion findings could be partly confounded by invariant cells (MAIT and iNKT cells). Abundant cord blood beta clonotypes carried fewer insertions; memory repertoires showed none. Sequences that were out-of-frame, alpha and twin-shared displayed an excess of low generation probability.

CDR3 length equals 19 residues. CDR1 and CDR2 from the germline V gene are LGHDT and YNNKEL (reference sequence). Carrying unique molecular identifiers, the cDNA also gained a universal primer site through template switching. From the 5' RACE reads, TCRdb called clonotypes with MiXCR, one entry per CDR3 protein. The repertoire has roughly 700,000 distinct CDR3 sequences, 8.5% to 9% of them found once; the top ten carry approximately 0.96%. These same records also appear under a second study, on yellow fever vaccine responses in identical twins.

This sequence joins TRBV3-1 and TRBJ2-3, with D possibly being TRBD1 (5 bases). The source material was PBMCs. The TCR sequence derives from a woman between 18 and 29 years old in good health. The CDR3 loop is CATSPRTPRTPLSTDTQYF. The CDR3 DNA reads TGTGCCACCAGCCCGAGGACCCCAAGGACACCCCTTAGCACAGATACGCAGTATTTT.